This T cell receptor (beta chain) emerged from a study of blood T cell repertoires in COVID-19. Study-level background: COVID-19 samples, acute and convalescent, were from the United States, Italy and Spain. T cells, B-cell-depleted T cells, or PBMCs supplied cDNA or gDNA.

This table comes from immunoSEQ multiplex PCR, and its TCRdb copy is limited to in-frame clones, with some not included. The table records over 100,000 clones, 65% to 90% of them present only once. The CDR3 sequence is 13 residues long. The germline V and J ends were trimmed by 3 bases and 7 bases, with 13 bases remaining between them. Germline V gene data show CDR1 as SQVTM and CDR2 as ANQGSEA. The genes are TRBV29-1 and TRBJ2-1; weak D call: TRBD1 (5 bases). The sequencing input was peripheral blood. This TCR came from an elderly man with acute or convalescent COVID-19. The CDR3 spells CSVDGQGSNEQFF. The CDR3, as DNA: TGCAGCGTTGATGGCCAGGGATCGAATGAGCAGTTCTTC.